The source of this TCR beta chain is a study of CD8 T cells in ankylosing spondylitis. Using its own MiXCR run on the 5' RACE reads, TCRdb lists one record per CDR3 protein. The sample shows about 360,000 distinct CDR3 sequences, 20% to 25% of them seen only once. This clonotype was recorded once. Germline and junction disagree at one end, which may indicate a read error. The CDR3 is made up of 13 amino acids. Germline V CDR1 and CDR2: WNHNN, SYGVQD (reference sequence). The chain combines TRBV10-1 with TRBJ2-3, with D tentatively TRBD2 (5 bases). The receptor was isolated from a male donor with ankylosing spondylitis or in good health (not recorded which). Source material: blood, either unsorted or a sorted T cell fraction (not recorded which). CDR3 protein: CASSDSGTDTLYF. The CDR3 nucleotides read TGCGCCAGCAGTGACAGCGGCACAGATACGCTGTATTTT.